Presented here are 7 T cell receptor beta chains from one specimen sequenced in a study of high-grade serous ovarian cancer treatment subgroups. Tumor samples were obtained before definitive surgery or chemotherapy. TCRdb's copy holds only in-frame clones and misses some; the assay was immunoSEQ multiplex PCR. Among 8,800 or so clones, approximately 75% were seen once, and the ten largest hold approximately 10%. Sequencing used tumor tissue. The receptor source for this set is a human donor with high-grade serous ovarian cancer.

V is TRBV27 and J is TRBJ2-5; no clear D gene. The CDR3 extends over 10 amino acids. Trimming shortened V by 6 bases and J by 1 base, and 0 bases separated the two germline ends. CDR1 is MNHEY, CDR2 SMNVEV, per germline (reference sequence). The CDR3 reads CASSQETQYF. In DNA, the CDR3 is TGTGCCAGCAGCCAAGAGACCCAGTACTTC.

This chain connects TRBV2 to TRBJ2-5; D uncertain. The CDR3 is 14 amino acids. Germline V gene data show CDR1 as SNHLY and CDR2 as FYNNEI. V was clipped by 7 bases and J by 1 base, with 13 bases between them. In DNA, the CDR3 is TGTGCCAGCAAGAAAATTACGACCCAAGAGACCCAGTACTTC. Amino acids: CASKKITTQETQYF.

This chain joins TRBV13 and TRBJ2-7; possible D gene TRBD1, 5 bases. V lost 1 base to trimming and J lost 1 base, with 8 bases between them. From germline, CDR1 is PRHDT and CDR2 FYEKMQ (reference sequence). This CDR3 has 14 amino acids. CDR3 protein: CASSLVRQSYEQYF. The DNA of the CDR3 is TGTGCCAGCAGCTTAGTCCGACAGTCCTACGAGCAGTACTTC.

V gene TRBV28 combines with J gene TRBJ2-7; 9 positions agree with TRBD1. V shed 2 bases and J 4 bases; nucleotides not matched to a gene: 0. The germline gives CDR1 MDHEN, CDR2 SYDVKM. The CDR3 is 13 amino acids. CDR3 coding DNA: TGTGCCAGCAGTTTAGGGACAGGGTACGAGCAGTACTTC. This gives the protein CASSLGTGYEQYF.

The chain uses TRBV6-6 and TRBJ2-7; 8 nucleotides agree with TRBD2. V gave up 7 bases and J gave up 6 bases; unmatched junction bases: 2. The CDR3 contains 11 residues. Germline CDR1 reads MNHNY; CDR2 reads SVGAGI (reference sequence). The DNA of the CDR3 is TGTGCCAGCACCCGGGGGGGCGAGCAGTACTTC. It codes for CASTRGGEQYF.

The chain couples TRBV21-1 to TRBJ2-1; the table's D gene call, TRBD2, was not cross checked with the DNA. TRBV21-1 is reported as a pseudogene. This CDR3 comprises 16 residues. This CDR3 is CASSTEGREAHNEQFF. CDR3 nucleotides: TGTGCCAGCAGCACCGAGGGGCGGGAGGCCCACAATGAGCAGTTCTTC.

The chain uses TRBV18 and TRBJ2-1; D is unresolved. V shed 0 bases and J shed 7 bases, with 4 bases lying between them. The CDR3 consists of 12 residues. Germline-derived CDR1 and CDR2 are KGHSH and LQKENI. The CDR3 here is CASSPPGNEQFF. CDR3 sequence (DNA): TGTGCCAGCTCACCACCAGGGAATGAGCAGTTCTTC. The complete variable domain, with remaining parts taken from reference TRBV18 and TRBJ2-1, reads NAGVMQNPRHLVRRRGQEARLRCSPMKGHSHVYWYRQLPEEGLKFMVYLQKENIIDESGMPKERFSAEFPKEGPSILRIQQVVRGDSAAYFCASSPPGNEQFFGPGTRLTVL.